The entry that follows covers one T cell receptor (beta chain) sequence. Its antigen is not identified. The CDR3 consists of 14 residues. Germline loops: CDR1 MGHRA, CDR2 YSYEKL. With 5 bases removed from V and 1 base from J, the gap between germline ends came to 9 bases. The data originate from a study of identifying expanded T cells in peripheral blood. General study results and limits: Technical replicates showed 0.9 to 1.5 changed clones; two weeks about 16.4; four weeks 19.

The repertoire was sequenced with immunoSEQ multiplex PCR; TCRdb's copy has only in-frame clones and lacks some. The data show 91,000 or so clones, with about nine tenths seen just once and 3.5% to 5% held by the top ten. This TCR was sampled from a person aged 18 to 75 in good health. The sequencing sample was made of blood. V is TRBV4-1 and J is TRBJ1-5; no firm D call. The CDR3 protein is CASSGPESNQPQHF. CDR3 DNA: TGCGCCAGCAGCGGACCTGAGAGCAATCAGCCCCAGCATTTT.